The T cell receptor (beta chain) under discussion was sequenced for a study of human T cells and chemical hapten exposure. Findings and limits, study-wide: PT1 expanded TCR counts and patch test score correlated positively.

Concerning this clonotype itself: Its antigen remains unknown.

Time point described: patch test 1, 2 weeks after DPC sensitization. Treatment noted: therapeutic diphenylcyclopropenone sensitization with weekly scalp DPC. TCRdb fed the RACE reads into MiXCR, producing one record per CDR3 protein. The table records approximately 57,000 distinct CDR3 sequences, about a tenth of them present only once. The CDR3 spans 13 residues. Germline V gene data show CDR1 as DFQATT and CDR2 as SNEGSKA (reference sequence). Unmatched junction bases numbered 8, after V lost 6 bases and J lost 4 bases. This TCR was sampled from a woman aged 40 to 55 with alopecia areata. Some clones in this sample may be carry-over from other donors' samples. Sequences were derived from whole blood, sampled in connection with sensitization to the hapten diphenylcyclopropenone (DPC). The chain uses TRBV20-1 and TRBJ2-7, with 8 bases that match TRBD2. The CDR3 spells CSAIGGLVYEQYF. The CDR3 DNA sequence: TGCAGTGCCATAGGGGGACTAGTTTACGAGCAGTACTTC.